The TCR beta chain described here comes from a study of blood T cell repertoires in COVID-19. In germline, CDR1 is GTSNPN, CDR2 SVGIG (reference sequence). Trimming cost V 3 bases and J 6 bases; bases outside gene matches: 4. The CDR3 totals 14 residues. Generated by immunoSEQ multiplex PCR, the TCRdb table keeps only in-frame clones and is missing some. The profile shows about 24,000 clones, around 90% of them singletons. The receptor was derived from a man aged 70 or older with COVID-19, enrolled during active disease. The V and J genes are TRBV30 and TRBJ2-3, with TRBD2 matching 12 bases. The sequenced material came from peripheral blood. CDR3 DNA sequence: TGTGCCTGGAGACTAGCGGGAGGTTCGGATACGCAGTATTTT. Its protein product is CAWRLAGGSDTQYF.